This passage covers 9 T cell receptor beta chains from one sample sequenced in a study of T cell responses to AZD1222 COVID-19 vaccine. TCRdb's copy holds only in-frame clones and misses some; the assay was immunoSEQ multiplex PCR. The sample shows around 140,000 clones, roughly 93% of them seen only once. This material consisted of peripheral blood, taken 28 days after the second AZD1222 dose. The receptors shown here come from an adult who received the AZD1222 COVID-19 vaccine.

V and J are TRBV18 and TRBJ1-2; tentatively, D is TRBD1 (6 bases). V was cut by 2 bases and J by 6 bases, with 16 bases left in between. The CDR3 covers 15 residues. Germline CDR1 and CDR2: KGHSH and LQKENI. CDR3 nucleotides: TGTGCCAGCTCACCAGGAGAAGGCAGGGGCGATGGCTACACCTTC. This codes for CASSPGEGRGDGYTF.

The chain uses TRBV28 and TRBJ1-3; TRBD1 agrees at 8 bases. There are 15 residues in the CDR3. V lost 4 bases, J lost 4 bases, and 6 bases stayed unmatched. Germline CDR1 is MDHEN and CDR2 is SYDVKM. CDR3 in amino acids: CASSSETGAGNTIYF. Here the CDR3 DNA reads TGTGCCAGCAGTTCGGAGACAGGGGCCGGAAACACCATATATTTT.

This CDR3 reads CASLGASGGSYNEQFF. In DNA form, the CDR3 reads TGTGCCAGCCTTGGGGCTAGCGGGGGCTCCTACAATGAGCAGTTCTTC. This chain connects TRBV28 to TRBJ2-1; 10 bases are shared with TRBD2. Germline V gene sequence: CDR1 MDHEN, CDR2 SYDVKM. The CDR3 contains 16 residues. With V trimmed by 8 bases and J by 0 bases, 7 bases remained unmatched.

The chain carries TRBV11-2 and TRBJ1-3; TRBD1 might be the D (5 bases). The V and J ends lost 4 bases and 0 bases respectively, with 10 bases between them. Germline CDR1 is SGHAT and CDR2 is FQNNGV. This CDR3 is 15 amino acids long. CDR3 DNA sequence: TGTGCCAGCAGCTCGGGACGGTTCTCTGGAAACACCATATATTTT. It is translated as CASSSGRFSGNTIYF.

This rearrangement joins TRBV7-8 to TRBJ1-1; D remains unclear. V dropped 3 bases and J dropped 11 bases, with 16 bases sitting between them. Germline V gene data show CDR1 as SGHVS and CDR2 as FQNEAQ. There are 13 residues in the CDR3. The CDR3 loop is CASSFRATRPAFF. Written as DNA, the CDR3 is TGTGCCAGCAGCTTTAGAGCGACGAGACCGGCTTTCTTT. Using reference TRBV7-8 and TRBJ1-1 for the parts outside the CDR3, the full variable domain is GAGVSQSPRYKVAKRGQDVALRCDPISGHVSLFWYQQALGQGPEFLTYFQNEAQLDKSGLPSDRFFAERPEGSVSTLKIQRTQQEDSAVYLCASSFRATRPAFFGQGTRLTVV.

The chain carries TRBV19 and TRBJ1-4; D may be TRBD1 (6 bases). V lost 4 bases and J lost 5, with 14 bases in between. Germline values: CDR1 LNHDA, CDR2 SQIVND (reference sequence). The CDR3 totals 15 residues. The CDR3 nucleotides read TGTGCCAGTAGTACCACCCGGGACACAAATGAAAAACTGTTTTTT. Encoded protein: CASSTTRDTNEKLFF.

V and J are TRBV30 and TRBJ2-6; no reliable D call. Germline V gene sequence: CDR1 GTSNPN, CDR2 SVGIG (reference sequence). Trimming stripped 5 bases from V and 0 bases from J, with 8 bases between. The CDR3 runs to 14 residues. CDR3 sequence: CAWGRSSGANVLTF. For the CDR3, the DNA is TGTGCCTGGGGACGGAGCTCTGGGGCCAACGTCCTGACTTTC.

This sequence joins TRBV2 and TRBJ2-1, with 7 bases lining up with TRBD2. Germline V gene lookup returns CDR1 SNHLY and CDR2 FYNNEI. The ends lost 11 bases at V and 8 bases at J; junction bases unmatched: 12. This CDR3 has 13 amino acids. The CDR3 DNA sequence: TGTGCCGGGGGGGGACCGGGAAGGTATGAGCAGTTCTTC. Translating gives CAGGGPGRYEQFF.

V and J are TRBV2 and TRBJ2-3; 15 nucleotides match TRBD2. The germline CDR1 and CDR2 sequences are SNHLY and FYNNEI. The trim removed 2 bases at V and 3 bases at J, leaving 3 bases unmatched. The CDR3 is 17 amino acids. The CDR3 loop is CASSERTSGRGTDTQYF. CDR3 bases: TGTGCCAGCAGTGAACGGACTAGCGGGAGGGGGACAGATACGCAGTATTTT.